The clone carrying this TCR beta chain has a single count. Its specificity is not known. The entry originates in a study of cytomegalovirus exposure and HLA in healthy donors. Study findings and constraints: Reports showed the classifier diagnosing cytomegalovirus status with high specificity and sensitivity.

The PCR used 60 Vbeta and 13 Jbeta primers. Method: immunoSEQ multiplex PCR; TCRdb's copy keeps in-frame clones and lacks some. The table shows 300,000 or so clones, with roughly four fifths occurring only once. The CDR3 has 14 residues. V was clipped by 4 bases and J by 4 bases, with 13 bases between them. Germline-derived CDR1 and CDR2 are KGHSH and LQKENI. The sequenced material came from PBMCs. The sequence was collected from a middle-aged woman in good health and CMV-seropositive. This rearrangement joins TRBV18 to TRBJ1-1; TRBD1 might be the D (6 bases). This chain's CDR3 is CASSLSTGPTEAFF. CDR3 sequence (DNA): TGTGCCAGCTCACTTTCGACAGGCCCCACTGAAGCTTTCTTT. Complete variable domain (other parts from reference TRBV18 and TRBJ1-1): NAGVMQNPRHLVRRRGQEARLRCSPMKGHSHVYWYRQLPEEGLKFMVYLQKENIIDESGMPKERFSAEFPKEGPSILRIQQVVRGDSAAYFCASSLSTGPTEAFFGQGTRLTVV.